A selection of T cell receptor beta chains follows, all from one sample in a study of identical twins. TCRdb recomputed calls from the 5' RACE reads with MiXCR, one row per CDR3 protein. This sample has roughly 240,000 distinct CDR3 sequences; around 7.6% occur once, and the top ten carry more than 5%. These same data were also listed under a study on yellow fever vaccine responses in identical twins.

The source material was CD8+ T cells sorted from blood. Receptor source: a woman between 18 and 29 years old in good health. Each CDR3 is given with its conserved first and last residue. D genes are given only for firm matches. Some rows have no size entry. The others give once, few or many, or a class for an expanded clone.

cdr3_aa | cdr3_nt | d_call | j_call | clone_size | v_call
CASSLEVGVNTEAFF | TGTGCCAGCAGCTTAGAAGTAGGGGTAAACACTGAAGCTTTCTTT | NA | TRBJ1-1 | many | TRBV7-6
CATSRVLLAGSGNEQFF | TGTGCCACCAGCAGAGTATTACTAGCGGGGTCGGGAAATGAGCAGTTCTTC | TRBD2 | TRBJ2-1 | NA | TRBV15
CASSLVVTDGGEQFF | TGTGCCAGCAGCTTAGTTGTGACAGATGGGGGTGAGCAGTTCTTC | NA | TRBJ2-1 | NA | TRBV7-9
CASSLVLAGVSNEQFF | TGTGCCAGCAGTTTAGTACTAGCGGGGGTAAGCAATGAGCAGTTCTTC | TRBD2 | TRBJ2-1 | many | TRBV12-3/TRBV12-4
CASSEGPLGRTAVSYNEQFF | TGTGCCAGCAGTGAAGGCCCTTTGGGACGGACAGCCGTCTCCTACAATGAGCAGTTCTTC | NA | TRBJ2-1 | many | TRBV2
CASSQEGVQETQYF | TGTGCCAGCAGCCAAGAGGGGGTCCAAGAGACCCAGTACTTC | NA | TRBJ2-5 | few | TRBV4-2
CATSDLAGVANEQFF | TGTGCCACCAGTGATTTAGCGGGAGTGGCGAATGAGCAGTTCTTC | TRBD2 | TRBJ2-1 | few | TRBV24-1
CASSSPAPYGYTF | TGTGCCAGCAGCTCGCCGGCCCCCTATGGCTACACCTTC | NA | TRBJ1-2 | NA | TRBV5-4
CSARGGAAVWGEQYF | TGCAGTGCTAGAGGAGGGGCCGCCGTCTGGGGTGAGCAGTACTTC | NA | TRBJ2-7 | NA | TRBV20-1
CASSLDVGSSYNEQFF | TGCGCCAGCAGCTTGGACGTCGGGAGCTCCTACAATGAGCAGTTCTTC | NA | TRBJ2-1 | many | TRBV5-1
CASSTRLAGHNEQFF | TGTGCCAGCAGCACCCGACTAGCGGGGCACAATGAGCAGTTCTTC | TRBD2 | TRBJ2-1 | few | TRBV7-3
CASSLQGGRVETQYF | TGTGCCAGCAGTTTACAAGGTGGGAGGGTAGAGACCCAGTACTTC | TRBD2 | TRBJ2-5 | NA | TRBV27
CASSLGQDNEKLFF | TGTGCCAGCAGCTTGGGCCAGGATAATGAAAAACTGTTTTTT | NA | TRBJ1-4 | NA | TRBV7-9
CASSLGGQMKNTIYF | TGTGCCAGCAGCTTAGGCGGGCAGATGAAGAACACCATATATTTT | NA | TRBJ1-3 | NA | TRBV13
CSASLANSYNEQFF | TGCAGTGCTAGTCTGGCTAATTCCTACAATGAGCAGTTCTTC | NA | TRBJ2-1 | few | TRBV20-1
CSAPTYGTNYEQYF | TGCAGTGCGCCGACCTACGGGACCAACTACGAGCAGTACTTC | NA | TRBJ2-7 | NA | TRBV20-1